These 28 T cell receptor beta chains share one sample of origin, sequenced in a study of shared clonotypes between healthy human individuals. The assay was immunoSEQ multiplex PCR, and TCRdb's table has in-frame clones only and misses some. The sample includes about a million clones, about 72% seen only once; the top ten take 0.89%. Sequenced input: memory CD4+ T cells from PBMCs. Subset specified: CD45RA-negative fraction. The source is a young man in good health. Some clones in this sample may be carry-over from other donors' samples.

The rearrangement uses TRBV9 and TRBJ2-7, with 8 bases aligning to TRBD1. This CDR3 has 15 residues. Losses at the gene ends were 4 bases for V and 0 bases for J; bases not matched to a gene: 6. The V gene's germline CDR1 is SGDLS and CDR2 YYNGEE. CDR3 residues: CASSPRDRPSYEQYF. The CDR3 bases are TGTGCCAGCAGCCCCCGGGACAGGCCCTCCTACGAGCAGTACTTC. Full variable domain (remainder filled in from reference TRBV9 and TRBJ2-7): DSGVTQTPKHLITATGQRVTLRCSPRSGDLSVYWYQQSLDQGLQFLIQYYNGEERAKGNILERFSAQQFPDLHSELNLSSLELGDSALYFCASSPRDRPSYEQYFGPGTRLTVT.

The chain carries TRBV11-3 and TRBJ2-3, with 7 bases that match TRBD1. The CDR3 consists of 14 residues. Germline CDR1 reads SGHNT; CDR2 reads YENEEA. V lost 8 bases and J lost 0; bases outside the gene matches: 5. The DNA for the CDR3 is TGTGCCAGCGCACCACAGGGGAGCACAGATACGCAGTATTTT. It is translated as CASAPQGSTDTQYF. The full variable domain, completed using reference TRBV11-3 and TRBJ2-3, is EAGVVQSPRYKIIEKKQPVAFWCNPISGHNTLYWYLQNLGQGPELLIRYENEEAVDDSQLPKDRFSAERLKGVDSTLKIQPAELGDSAVYLCASAPQGSTDTQYFGPGTRLTVL.

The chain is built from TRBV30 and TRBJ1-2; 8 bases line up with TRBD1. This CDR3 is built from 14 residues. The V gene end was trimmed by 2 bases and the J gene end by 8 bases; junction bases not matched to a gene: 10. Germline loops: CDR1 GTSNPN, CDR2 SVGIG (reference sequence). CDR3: CAWSITTGGNGYTF. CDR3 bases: TGTGCCTGGAGTATCACAACAGGGGGAAACGGCTACACCTTC. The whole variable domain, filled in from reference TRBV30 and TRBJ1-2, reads SQTIHQWPATLVQPVGSPLSLECTVEGTSNPNLYWYRQAAGRGLQLLFYSVGIGQISSEVPQNLSASRPQDRQFILSSKKLLLSDSGFYLCAWSITTGGNGYTFGSGTRLTVV.

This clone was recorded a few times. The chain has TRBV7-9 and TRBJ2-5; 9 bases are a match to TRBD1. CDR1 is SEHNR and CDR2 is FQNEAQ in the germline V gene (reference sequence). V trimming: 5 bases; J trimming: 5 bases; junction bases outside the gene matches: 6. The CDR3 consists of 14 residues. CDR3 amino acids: CASSARQGGETQYF. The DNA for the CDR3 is TGTGCCAGCAGCGCCCGACAGGGGGGGGAGACCCAGTACTTC.

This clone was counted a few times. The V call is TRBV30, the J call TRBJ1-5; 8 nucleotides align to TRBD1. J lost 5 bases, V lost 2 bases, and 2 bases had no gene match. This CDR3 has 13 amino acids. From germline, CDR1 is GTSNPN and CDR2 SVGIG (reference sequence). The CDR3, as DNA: TGTGCCTGGAGTTCACAGGGGGATCAGCCCCAGCATTTT. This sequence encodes CAWSSQGDQPQHF.

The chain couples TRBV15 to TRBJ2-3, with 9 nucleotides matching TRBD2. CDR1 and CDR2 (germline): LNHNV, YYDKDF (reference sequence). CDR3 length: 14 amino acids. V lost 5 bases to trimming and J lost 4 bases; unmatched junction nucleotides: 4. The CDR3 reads CATSAGGQADTQYF. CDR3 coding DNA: TGTGCCACCAGCGCGGGAGGGCAGGCAGATACGCAGTATTTT.

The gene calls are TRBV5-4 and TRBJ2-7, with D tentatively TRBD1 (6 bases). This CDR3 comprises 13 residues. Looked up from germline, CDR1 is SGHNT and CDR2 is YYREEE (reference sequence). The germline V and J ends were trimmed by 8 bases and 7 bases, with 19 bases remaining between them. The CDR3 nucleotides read TGTGCCAGTAGCCCGGGACAAACCCCGGAGCAGTACTTC. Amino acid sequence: CASSPGQTPEQYF.

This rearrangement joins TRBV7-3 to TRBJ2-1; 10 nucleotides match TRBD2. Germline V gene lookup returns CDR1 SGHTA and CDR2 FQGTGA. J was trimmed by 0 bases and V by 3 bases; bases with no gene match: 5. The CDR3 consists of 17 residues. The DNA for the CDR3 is TGTGCCAGCAGCTTCCTAGCGGGAGCTTCCTCCTACAATGAGCAGTTCTTC. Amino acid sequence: CASSFLAGASSYNEQFF.

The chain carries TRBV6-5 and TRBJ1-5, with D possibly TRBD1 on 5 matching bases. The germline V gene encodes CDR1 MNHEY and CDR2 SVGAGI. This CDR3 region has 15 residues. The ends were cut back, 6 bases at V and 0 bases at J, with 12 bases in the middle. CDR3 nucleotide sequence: TGTGCCAGCAGAAGCCGGGGCTATAGCAATCAGCCCCAGCATTTT. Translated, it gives CASRSRGYSNQPQHF.

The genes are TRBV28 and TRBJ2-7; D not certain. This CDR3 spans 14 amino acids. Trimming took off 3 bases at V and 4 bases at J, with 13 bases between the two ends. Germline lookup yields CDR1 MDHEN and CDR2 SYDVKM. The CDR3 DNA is TGTGCCAGCAGTTTCCACGTTGAGACATACGAGCAGTACTTC. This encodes CASSFHVETYEQYF.

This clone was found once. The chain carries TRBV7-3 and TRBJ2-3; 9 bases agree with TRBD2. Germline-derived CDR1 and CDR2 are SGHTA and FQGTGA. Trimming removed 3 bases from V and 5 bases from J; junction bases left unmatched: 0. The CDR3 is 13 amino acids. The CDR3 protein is CASSLTSGDTQYF. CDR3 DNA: TGTGCCAGCAGCTTGACTAGCGGAGATACGCAGTATTTT.

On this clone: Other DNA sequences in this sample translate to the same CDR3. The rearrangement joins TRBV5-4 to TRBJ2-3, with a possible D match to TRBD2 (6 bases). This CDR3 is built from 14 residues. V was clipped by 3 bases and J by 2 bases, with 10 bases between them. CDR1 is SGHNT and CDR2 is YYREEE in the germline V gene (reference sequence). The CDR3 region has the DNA TGTGCCAGCAGCTCGGCGGGATCCACAGATACGCAGTATTTT. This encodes CASSSAGSTDTQYF.

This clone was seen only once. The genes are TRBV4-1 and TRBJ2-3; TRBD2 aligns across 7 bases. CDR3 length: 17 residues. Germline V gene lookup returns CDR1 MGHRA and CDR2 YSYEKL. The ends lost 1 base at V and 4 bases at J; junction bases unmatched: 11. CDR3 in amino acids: CASSQGAGVIFPDTQYF. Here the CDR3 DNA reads TGCGCCAGCAGCCAAGGGGCGGGAGTAATCTTTCCAGATACGCAGTATTTT.

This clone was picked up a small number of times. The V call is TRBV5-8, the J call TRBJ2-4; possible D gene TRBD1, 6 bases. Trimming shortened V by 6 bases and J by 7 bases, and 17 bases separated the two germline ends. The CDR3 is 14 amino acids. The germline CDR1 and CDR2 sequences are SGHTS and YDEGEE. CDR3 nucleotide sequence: TGTGCCAGCACCACAAACACAGGGTCGAACATTCAGTACTTC. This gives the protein CASTTNTGSNIQYF.

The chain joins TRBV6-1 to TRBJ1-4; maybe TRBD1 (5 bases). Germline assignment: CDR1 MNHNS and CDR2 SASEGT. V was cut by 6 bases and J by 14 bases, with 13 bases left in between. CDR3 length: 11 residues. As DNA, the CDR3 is TGTGCCAGCAGCGTAGACAGTGAGCTGTTTTTT. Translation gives CASSVDSELFF.

CDR3 bases: TGTGCCAGCAGGAGATTGTTCTACGAGCAGTACTTC. Protein product: CASRRLFYEQYF. This chain links TRBV2 with TRBJ2-7; D is undetermined. This CDR3 has 12 residues. The V gene's germline CDR1 is SNHLY and CDR2 FYNNEI. Trimming removed 6 bases from V and 3 bases from J, with 9 bases in between.

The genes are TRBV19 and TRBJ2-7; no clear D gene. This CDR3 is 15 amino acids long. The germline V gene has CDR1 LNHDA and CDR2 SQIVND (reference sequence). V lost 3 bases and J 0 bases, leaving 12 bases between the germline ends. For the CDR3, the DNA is TGTGCCAGTAGTATCCTGGGCCCCCCCTCCTACGAGCAGTACTTC. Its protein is CASSILGPPSYEQYF.

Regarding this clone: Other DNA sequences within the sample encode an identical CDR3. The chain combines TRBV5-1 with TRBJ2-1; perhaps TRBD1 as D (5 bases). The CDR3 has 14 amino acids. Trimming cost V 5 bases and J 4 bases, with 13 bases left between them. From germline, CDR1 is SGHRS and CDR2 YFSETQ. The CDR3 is CASRLQDSYNEQFF. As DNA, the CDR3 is TGCGCCAGCAGACTCCAAGACAGTTACAATGAGCAGTTCTTC.

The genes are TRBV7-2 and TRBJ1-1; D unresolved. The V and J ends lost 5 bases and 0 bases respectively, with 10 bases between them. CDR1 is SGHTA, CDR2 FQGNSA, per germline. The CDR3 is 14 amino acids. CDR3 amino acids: CASSNPSVNTEAFF. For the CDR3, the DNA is TGTGCCAGCAGCAATCCAAGCGTGAACACTGAAGCTTTCTTT. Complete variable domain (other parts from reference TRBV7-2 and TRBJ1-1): GAGVSQSPSNKVTEKGKDVELRCDPISGHTALYWYRQSLGQGLEFLIYFQGNSAPDKSGLPSDRFSAERTGGSVSTLTIQRTQQEDSAVYLCASSNPSVNTEAFFGQGTRLTVV.

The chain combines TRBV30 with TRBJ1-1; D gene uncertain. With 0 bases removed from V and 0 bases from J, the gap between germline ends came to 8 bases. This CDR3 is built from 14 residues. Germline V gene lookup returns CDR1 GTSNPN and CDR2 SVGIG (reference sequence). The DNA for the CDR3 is TGTGCCTGGAGTGTAAGCAGCTTGAACACTGAAGCTTTCTTT. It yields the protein CAWSVSSLNTEAFF.

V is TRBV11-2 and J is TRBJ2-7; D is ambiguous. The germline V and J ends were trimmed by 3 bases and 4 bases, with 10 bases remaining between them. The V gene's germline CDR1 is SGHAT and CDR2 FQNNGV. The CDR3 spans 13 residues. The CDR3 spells CASSFVSDYEQYF. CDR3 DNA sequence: TGTGCCAGCAGCTTTGTCTCCGATTACGAGCAGTACTTC.

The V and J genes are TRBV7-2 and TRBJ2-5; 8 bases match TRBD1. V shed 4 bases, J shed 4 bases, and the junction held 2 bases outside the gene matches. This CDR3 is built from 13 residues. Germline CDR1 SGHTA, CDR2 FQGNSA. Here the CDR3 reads CASSSGGRETQYF. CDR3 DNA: TGTGCCAGCAGCTCAGGGGGCCGAGAGACCCAGTACTTC.

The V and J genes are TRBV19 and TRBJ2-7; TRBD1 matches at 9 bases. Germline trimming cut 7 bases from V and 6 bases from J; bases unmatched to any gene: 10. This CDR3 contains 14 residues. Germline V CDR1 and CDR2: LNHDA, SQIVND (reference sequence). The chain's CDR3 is CASKPGQGGLEQYF. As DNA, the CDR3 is TGTGCCAGTAAACCGGGACAGGGAGGACTCGAGCAGTACTTC.

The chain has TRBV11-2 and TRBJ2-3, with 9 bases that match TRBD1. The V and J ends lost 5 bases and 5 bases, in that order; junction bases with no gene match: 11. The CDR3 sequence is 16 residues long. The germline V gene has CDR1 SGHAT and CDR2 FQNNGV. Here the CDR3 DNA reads TGTGCCAGCAGCGGACAGGGGCTTACAGGCGGAGATACGCAGTATTTT. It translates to CASSGQGLTGGDTQYF.

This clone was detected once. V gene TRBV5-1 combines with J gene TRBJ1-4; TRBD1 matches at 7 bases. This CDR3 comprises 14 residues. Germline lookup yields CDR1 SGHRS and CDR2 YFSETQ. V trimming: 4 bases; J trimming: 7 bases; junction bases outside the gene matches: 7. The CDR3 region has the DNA TGCGCCAGCAGCCCCGGGGCAGGGGGTGAAAAACTGTTTTTT. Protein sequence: CASSPGAGGEKLFF.

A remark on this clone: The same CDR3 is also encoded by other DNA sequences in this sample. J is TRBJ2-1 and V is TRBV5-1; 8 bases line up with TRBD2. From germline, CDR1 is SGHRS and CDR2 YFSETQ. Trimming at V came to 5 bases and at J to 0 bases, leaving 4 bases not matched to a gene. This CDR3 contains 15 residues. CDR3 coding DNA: TGCGCCAGCAGGCTAGCGGGCGGCTCCTACAATGAGCAGTTCTTC. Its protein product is CASRLAGGSYNEQFF.

The CDR3 reads CAIDRTGTLTNEKLFF. The CDR3 DNA is TGTGCCATCGACCGAACAGGGACCCTGACTAATGAAAAACTGTTTTTT. This rearrangement joins TRBV10-3 to TRBJ1-4; maybe TRBD1 (6 bases). In germline, CDR1 is ENHRY, CDR2 SYGVKD. The CDR3 is 16 amino acids. Deletions cut 8 bases from V and 2 bases from J, with 18 bases between.

CDR3 nucleotides: TGCGCCAGCAGCGCCCAGGGTGGCAATCAGCCCCAGCATTTT. This sequence encodes CASSAQGGNQPQHF. The chain carries TRBV5-1 and TRBJ1-5; possibly TRBD1 for D (5 bases). V dropped 4 bases and J dropped 2 bases, with 10 bases sitting between them. Germline V lookup: CDR1 SGHRS, CDR2 YFSETQ. The CDR3 runs 14 residues.